This passage covers 2 T cell receptor beta chains from one sample sequenced in a study of cytomegalovirus exposure and HLA in healthy donors. Amplification used 60 Vbeta primers and 13 Jbeta primers. The protocol was immunoSEQ multiplex PCR, while the TCRdb copy is restricted to in-frame clones and leaves out a portion. The sample yields about 140,000 clones, about 74% seen once. Source material: PBMCs. The receptors shown here come from a man aged 40-49 years in good health and CMV-seronegative.

This rearrangement joins TRBV19 to TRBJ1-5; D remains ambiguous. V was pared by 5 bases and J by 3 bases, with 14 bases between. Looked up from germline, CDR1 is LNHDA and CDR2 is SQIVND (reference sequence). The CDR3 sequence is 15 residues long. CDR3 amino acids: CASSLEGSNNQPQHF. The CDR3 DNA follows: TGTGCCAGTAGTCTGGAGGGTAGCAACAATCAGCCCCAGCATTTT.

The V gene is TRBV7-9, the J gene TRBJ2-1; 10 bases align to TRBD1. CDR3 length: 13 residues. The V and J ends lost 11 bases and 5 bases, in that order; junction bases with no gene match: 6. From germline, CDR1 is SEHNR and CDR2 FQNEAQ (reference sequence). In DNA form, the CDR3 reads TGTGCCCTCGGGACAGGGGATAACAATGAGCAGTTCTTC. Translated, it gives CALGTGDNNEQFF. Looking up the rest from reference TRBV7-9 and TRBJ2-1 gives the full variable domain: DTGVSQNPRHKITKRGQNVTFRCDPISEHNRLYWYRQTLGQGPEFLTYFQNEAQLEKSRLLSDRFSAERPKGSFSTLEIQRTEQGDSAMYLCALGTGDNNEQFFGPGTRLTVL.